This T cell receptor (beta chain) was sequenced in a study of T cells in Graves' hyperthyroidism and ophthalmopathy. Amplified TCR beta CDR3 regions derived from RNA transcripts. The study used the HTBI primer set for a first-round RT-PCR of the TCR CDR3. TCRdb ran MiXCR on the multiplex PCR reads and lists one entry per CDR3 protein. The repertoire includes roughly 720,000 distinct CDR3 sequences, 17% of them detected once, and about a sixth sits in the top ten. Diagnosis rested on symptoms, serum thyroxine and TRAb, thyroid ultrasound, and orbital computed tomography. CDR1 and CDR2 (germline): MNHEY, SMNVEV (reference sequence). V was pared by 2 bases and J by 0 bases, with 16 bases of the junction left unmatched. The CDR3 is 21 amino acids.

The sequenced material came from blood. V gene TRBV27 combines with J gene TRBJ2-7; 13 nucleotides align to TRBD2. This clonotype originated in a man aged 50 or older with Graves' hyperthyroidism. Here the CDR3 reads CASSLGRVGTSGTTSSYEQYF. The CDR3 DNA reads as TGTGCCAGCAGTTTAGGTCGGGTAGGGACTAGCGGGACCACCAGCTCCTACGAGCAGTACTTC.